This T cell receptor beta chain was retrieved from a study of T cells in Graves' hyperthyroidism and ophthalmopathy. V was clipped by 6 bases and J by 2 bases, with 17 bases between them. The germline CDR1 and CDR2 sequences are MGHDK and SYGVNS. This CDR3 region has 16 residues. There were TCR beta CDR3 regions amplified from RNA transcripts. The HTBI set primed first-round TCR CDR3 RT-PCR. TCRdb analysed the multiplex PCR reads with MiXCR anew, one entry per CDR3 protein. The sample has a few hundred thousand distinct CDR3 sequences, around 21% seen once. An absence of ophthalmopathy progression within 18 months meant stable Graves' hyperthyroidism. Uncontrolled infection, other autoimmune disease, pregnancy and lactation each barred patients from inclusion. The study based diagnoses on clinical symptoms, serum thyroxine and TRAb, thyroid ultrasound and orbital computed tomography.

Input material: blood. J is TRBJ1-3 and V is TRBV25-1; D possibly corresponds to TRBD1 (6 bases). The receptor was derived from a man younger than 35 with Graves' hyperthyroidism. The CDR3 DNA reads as TGTGCCAGCAGCAACCAACGAGAGGGGGCTGGAAACACCATATATTTT. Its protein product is CASSNQREGAGNTIYF.